These T cell receptor beta chains were read from a single sample in a study of molecular identifiers for immune sequencing clone quantification. TCRdb fed the PCR reads into MiXCR, producing one record per CDR3 protein. The table has over 600,000 distinct CDR3 sequences, nearly 20% seen once. The sequenced sample was naive CD8+ T cells from blood, with Jurkat cell RNA spiked in. The source of these receptors is a human donor in good health. Some libraries in this study had Jurkat cell RNA spiked in. CDR3s leave out the opening cysteine and the closing phenylalanine or tryptophan. Clone size appears in some rows only: once, few, many, or a class for an expanded clone.

clone_size: .
v_call: TRBV2
j_call: TRBJ2-1
cdr3_aa: AGPDSGLAGRDEQF

clone_size: many
v_call: TRBV11-2
j_call: TRBJ2-1
cdr3_aa: ASSVGPTVNEQF

clone_size: many
v_call: TRBV4-3
j_call: TRBJ2-5
cdr3_aa: ASSQGPGGSGQETQY

clone_size: few
v_call: TRBV27
j_call: TRBJ2-2
cdr3_aa: ASSLREGTGELF

clone_size: many
v_call: TRBV5-6
j_call: TRBJ2-7
cdr3_aa: ASSFGLLYEQY

clone_size: few
v_call: TRBV25-1
j_call: TRBJ2-5
cdr3_aa: ASSEGGEETQY

clone_size: many
v_call: TRBV9
j_call: TRBJ1-3
cdr3_aa: ASSTGNSGNTIY

clone_size: many
v_call: TRBV7-2
j_call: TRBJ1-4
cdr3_aa: ASSSPTGSLKKLF

clone_size: .
v_call: TRBV5-6
j_call: TRBJ2-7
cdr3_aa: ASSLVTSPGVEQY

clone_size: few
v_call: TRBV5-3
j_call: TRBJ1-1
cdr3_aa: ASSLGGKEAF

clone_size: many
v_call: TRBV20-1
j_call: TRBJ1-5
cdr3_aa: SARDRLVGVGNQPQH